Shown below are 11 T cell receptor beta chains from a single sample sequenced in a study of blood T cell repertoires in COVID-19. Clones were sequenced by immunoSEQ multiplex PCR, and TCRdb holds only the in-frame ones, with some missing. The data show around 210,000 clones, with 70% to 90% seen just once and 5.1% held by the top ten. Sequencing was performed on peripheral blood. The receptors were gathered from a man aged 45-60 years with COVID-19, enrolled during active disease.

The chain joins TRBV28 to TRBJ1-3, with D possibly matching TRBD1 (6 bases). Trimming took 4 bases from V and 0 from J, leaving 10 bases between them. CDR1 is MDHEN and CDR2 is SYDVKM in the germline V gene. The CDR3 is 15 amino acids. The CDR3 spells CASSSQTGSGNTIYF. The CDR3 DNA is TGTGCCAGCAGTTCACAGACAGGCTCTGGAAACACCATATATTTT.

The chain is built from TRBV6-5 and TRBJ1-5, with TRBD1 identical over 10 bases. Germline-derived CDR1 and CDR2 are MNHEY and SVGAGI. The CDR3 length is 15 residues. The junction had 9 bases not matched to a gene; V was cut back by 6 bases and J by 7 bases. CDR3 coding DNA: TGTGCCAGCAGATACCGGGACAGGGGAGGACAGCCCCAGCATTTT. Protein product: CASRYRDRGGQPQHF.

This chain links TRBV29-1 with TRBJ1-2; perhaps TRBD1 as D (5 bases). V lost 6 bases and J lost 3, with 11 bases in between. Germline V CDR1 and CDR2: SQVTM, ANQGSEA. The CDR3 has 12 residues. This chain's CDR3 is CSVGGRDYGYTF. Written as DNA, the CDR3 is TGCAGCGTCGGTGGCAGGGACTATGGCTACACCTTC. The variable domain in full, with the rest retrieved from reference TRBV29-1 and TRBJ1-2, is SAVISQKPSRDICQRGTSLTIQCQVDSQVTMMFWYRQQPGQSLTLIATANQGSEATYESGFVIDKFPISRPNLTFSTLTVSNMSPEDSSIYLCSVGGRDYGYTFGSGTRLTVV.

This chain connects TRBV7-6 to TRBJ1-6; 9 nucleotides match TRBD1. Trimming took 2 bases from V and 9 from J; bases not matched to a gene: 11. The CDR3 spans 17 residues. Germline assignment: CDR1 SGHVS and CDR2 FNYEAQ. The CDR3 nucleotides read TGTGCCAGCAGCTTATTTGAGGGGACAGGGAAGGCTTCACCCCTCCACTTT. Its protein product is CASSLFEGTGKASPLHF. Based on the CDR3 plus reference TRBV7-6 and TRBJ1-6, the full variable domain is GAGVSQSPRYKVTKRGQDVALRCDPISGHVSLYWYRQALGQGPEFLTYFNYEAQQDKSGLPNDRFSAERPEGSISTLTIQRTEQRDSAMYRCASSLFEGTGKASPLHFGNGTRLTVT.

The rearrangement links TRBV6-5 to TRBJ1-2; unclear D gene. V was trimmed by 3 bases and J by 4 bases, leaving 12 bases between them. The V gene's germline CDR1 is MNHEY and CDR2 SVGAGI. The CDR3 runs 14 residues. The DNA for the CDR3 is TGTGCCAGCAGTTATTCGGGATTGGGCTATGGCTACACCTTC. Protein sequence: CASSYSGLGYGYTF.

This clone was found a few times. The rearrangement uses TRBV24-1 and TRBJ1-2; D remains unclear. V was pared by 3 bases and J by 2 bases, with 9 bases between. Looked up from germline, CDR1 is KGHDR and CDR2 is SFDVKD. The CDR3 is made up of 14 amino acids. The CDR3 nucleotides are TGTGCCACCAGTGATATCACATCGAACTATGGCTACACCTTC. Protein product: CATSDITSNYGYTF.

V is TRBV15 and J is TRBJ2-4; D is undetermined. The CDR3 totals 16 residues. Trimming stripped 5 bases from V and 3 bases from J, with 17 bases between. The germline gives CDR1 LNHNV, CDR2 YYDKDF (reference sequence). The CDR3 bases are TGTGCCACCAGCCAATTAGAGGTCGTGGGCAAAAACATTCAGTACTTC. Its translation: CATSQLEVVGKNIQYF.

This chain uses TRBV7-2 with TRBJ1-2; D is unclear. Trimming took 0 bases from V and 6 from J, leaving 11 bases between them. The germline V gene has CDR1 SGHTA and CDR2 FQGNSA. The CDR3 loop spans 14 amino acids. The CDR3 DNA reads as TGTGCCAGCAGCTTAGCTGGTCTTTCAGATGGCTACACCTTC. Its translation: CASSLAGLSDGYTF.

The rearrangement links TRBV5-1 to TRBJ2-4, with D possibly matching TRBD1 (6 bases). The CDR3 covers 18 residues. The ends were cut back, 4 bases at V and 0 bases at J, with 20 bases in the middle. Germline V gives CDR1 SGHRS, CDR2 YFSETQ. The chain's CDR3 is CASSERTALALAKNIQYF. The CDR3 DNA follows: TGCGCCAGCAGCGAGCGGACAGCCCTAGCCTTAGCCAAAAACATTCAGTACTTC.

The V and J genes are TRBV6-4 and TRBJ2-1; 9 bases fit TRBD1. V gave up 0 bases and J gave up 10 bases; unmatched junction bases: 10. Germline CDR1 MRHNA, CDR2 SNTAGT. This CDR3 is 16 amino acids long. CDR3 amino acids: CASSDSSTGGLREQFF. CDR3 nucleotides: TGTGCCAGCAGTGACTCTTCGACAGGGGGGTTGAGGGAGCAGTTCTTC.

The gene calls are TRBV7-8 and TRBJ1-1; possible D gene TRBD1, 6 bases. Trimming removed 5 bases at V and 1 base at J, with 14 bases between. The CDR3 has 15 amino acids. Germline V gives CDR1 SGHVS, CDR2 FQNEAQ. CDR3 loop: CASSRQGRANTEAFF. CDR3 bases: TGTGCCAGCAGCCGTCAGGGGCGGGCGAACACTGAAGCTTTCTTT. The whole variable domain, remainder taken from reference TRBV7-8 and TRBJ1-1, is GAGVSQSPRYKVAKRGQDVALRCDPISGHVSLFWYQQALGQGPEFLTYFQNEAQLDKSGLPSDRFFAERPEGSVSTLKIQRTQQEDSAVYLCASSRQGRANTEAFFGQGTRLTVV.